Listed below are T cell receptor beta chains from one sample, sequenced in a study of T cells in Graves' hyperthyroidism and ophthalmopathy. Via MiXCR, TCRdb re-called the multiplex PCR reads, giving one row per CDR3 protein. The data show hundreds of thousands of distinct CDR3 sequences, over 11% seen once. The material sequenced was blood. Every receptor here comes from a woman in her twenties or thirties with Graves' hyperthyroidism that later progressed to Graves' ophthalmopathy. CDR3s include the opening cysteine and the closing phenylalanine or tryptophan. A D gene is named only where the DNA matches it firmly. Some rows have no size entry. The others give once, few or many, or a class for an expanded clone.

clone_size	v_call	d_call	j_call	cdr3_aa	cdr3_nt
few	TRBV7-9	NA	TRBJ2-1	CASSDDPGYEQFF	TGTGCCAGCAGTGACGACCCTGGCTATGAGCAGTTCTTC
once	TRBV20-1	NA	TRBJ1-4	CSARDPRQVSEKLFF	TGCAGTGCTAGAGATCCACGGCAGGTGAGTGAAAAACTGTTTTTT
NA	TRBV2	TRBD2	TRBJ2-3	CASRTSGGADTQYF	TGTGCCAGCCGGACTAGCGGGGGTGCAGATACGCAGTATTTT
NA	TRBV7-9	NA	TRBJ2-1	CASSLGLGGPSSYNEQFF	TGTGCCAGCAGCTTAGGACTCGGGGGTCCGAGCTCCTACAATGAGCAGTTCTTC
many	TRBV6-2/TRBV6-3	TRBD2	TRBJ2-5	CASSLDGRETQYF	TGTGCCAGCAGTTTGGACGGGAGGGAGACCCAGTACTTC
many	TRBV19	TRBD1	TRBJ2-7	CASSTWDSSYEQYF	TGTGCCAGTAGTACGTGGGACAGCTCCTACGAGCAGTACTTC
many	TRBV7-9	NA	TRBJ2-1	CASSTDQSSYNEQFF	TGTGCCAGCAGCACAGACCAAAGCTCCTACAATGAGCAGTTCTTC
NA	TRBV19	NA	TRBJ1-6	CASSSPQGSYNSPLHF	TGTGCCAGTAGTTCTCCACAGGGATCCTATAATTCACCCCTCCACTTT
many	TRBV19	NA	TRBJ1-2	CASSLGSHQANYGYTF	TGTGCCAGTAGTCTCGGTTCGCATCAGGCTAACTATGGCTACACCTTC
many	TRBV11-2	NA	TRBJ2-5	CASSLVVRPQETQYF	TGTGCCAGCAGCTTAGTCGTACGACCACAAGAGACCCAGTACTTC
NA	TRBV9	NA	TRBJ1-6	CASGEGHNSPLHF	TGTGCCAGCGGGGAGGGTCATAATTCACCCCTCCACTTT
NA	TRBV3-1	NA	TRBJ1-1	CASSQEFRGFGEAFF	TGTGCCAGCAGCCAAGAGTTTAGGGGTTTCGGTGAAGCTTTCTTT
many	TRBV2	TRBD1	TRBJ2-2	CASRGTGGTGELFF	TGTGCCAGCAGGGGGACAGGGGGCACCGGGGAGCTGTTTTTT